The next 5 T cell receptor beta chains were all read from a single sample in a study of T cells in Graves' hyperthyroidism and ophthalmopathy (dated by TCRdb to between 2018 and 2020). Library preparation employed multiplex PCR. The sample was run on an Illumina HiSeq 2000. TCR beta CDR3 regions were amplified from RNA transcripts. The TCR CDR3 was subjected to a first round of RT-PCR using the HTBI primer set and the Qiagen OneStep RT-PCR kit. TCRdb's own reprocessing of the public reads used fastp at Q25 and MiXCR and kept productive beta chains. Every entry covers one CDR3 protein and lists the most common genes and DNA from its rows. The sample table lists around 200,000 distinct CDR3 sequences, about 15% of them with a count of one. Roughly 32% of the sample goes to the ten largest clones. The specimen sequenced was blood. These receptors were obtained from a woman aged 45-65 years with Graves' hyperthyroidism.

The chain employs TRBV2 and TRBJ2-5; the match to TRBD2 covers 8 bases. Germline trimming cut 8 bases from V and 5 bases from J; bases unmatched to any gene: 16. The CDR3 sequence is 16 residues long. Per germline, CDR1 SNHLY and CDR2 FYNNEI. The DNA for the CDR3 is TGTGCCAGCTCAGACGGGGGGGGGCCCGGCGGGGAGACCCAGTACTTC. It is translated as CASSDGGGPGGETQYF.

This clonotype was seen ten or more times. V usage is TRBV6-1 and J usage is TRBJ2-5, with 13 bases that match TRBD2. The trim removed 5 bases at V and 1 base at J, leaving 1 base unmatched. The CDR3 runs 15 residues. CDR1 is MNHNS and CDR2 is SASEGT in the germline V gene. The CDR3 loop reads CASSRLAGGQETQYF. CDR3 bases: TGTGCCAGCAGTCGACTAGCGGGGGGCCAAGAGACCCAGTACTTC.

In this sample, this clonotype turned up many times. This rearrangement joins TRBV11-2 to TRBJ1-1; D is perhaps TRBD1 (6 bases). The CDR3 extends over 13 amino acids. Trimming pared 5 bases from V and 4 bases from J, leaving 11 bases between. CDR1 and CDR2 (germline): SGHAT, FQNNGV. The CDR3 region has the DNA TGTGCCAGCAGCCTGCAGGGGCGCACTGAAGCTTTCTTT. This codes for CASSLQGRTEAFF.

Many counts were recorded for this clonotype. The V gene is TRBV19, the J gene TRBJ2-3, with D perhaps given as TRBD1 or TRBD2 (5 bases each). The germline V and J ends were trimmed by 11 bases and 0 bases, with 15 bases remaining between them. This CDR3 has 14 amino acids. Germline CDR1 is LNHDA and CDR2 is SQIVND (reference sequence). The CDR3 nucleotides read TGTGCCGTTCGGGGCTGGCAGAGCACAGATACGCAGTATTTT. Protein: CAVRGWQSTDTQYF.

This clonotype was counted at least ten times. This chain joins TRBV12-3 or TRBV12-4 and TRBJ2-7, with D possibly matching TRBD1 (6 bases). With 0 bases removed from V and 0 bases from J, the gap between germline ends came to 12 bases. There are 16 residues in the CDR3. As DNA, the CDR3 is TGTGCCAGCAGTTTAGCGCAGGGGATCTACTCCTACGAGCAGTACTTC. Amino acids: CASSLAQGIYSYEQYF.